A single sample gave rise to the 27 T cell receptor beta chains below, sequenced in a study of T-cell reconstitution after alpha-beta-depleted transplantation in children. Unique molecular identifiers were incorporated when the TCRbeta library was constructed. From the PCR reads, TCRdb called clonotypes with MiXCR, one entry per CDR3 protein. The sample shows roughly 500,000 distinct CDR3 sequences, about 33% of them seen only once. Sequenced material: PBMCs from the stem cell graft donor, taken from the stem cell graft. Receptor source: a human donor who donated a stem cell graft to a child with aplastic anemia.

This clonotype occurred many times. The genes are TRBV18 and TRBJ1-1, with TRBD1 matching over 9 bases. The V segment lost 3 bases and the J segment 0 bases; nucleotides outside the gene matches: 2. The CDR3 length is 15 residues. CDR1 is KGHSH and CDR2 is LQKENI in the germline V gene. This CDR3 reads CASSPGQGLNTEAFF. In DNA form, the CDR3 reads TGTGCCAGCTCACCGGGACAGGGTTTGAACACTGAAGCTTTCTTT.

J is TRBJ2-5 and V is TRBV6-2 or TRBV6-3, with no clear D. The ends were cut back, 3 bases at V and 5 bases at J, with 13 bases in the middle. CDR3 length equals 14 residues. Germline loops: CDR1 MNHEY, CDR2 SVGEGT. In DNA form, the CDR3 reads TGTGCCAGCAGTTATTACCTCAAAGGGGAGACCCAGTACTTC. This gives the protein CASSYYLKGETQYF.

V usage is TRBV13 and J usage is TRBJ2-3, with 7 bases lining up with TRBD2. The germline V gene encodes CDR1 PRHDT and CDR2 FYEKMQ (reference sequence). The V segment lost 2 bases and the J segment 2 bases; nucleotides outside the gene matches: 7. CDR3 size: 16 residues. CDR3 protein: CASSLTEAGVTDTQYF. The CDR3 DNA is TGTGCCAGCAGCTTAACTGAGGCGGGAGTCACAGATACGCAGTATTTT.

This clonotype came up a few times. The CDR3 DNA reads as TGCAGCGCTTTGAGCGGGAGTGAGAATGAGCAGTTCTTC. This sequence encodes CSALSGSENEQFF. The chain links TRBV29-1 to TRBJ2-1; 8 nucleotides line up with TRBD2. The V gene's germline CDR1 is SQVTM and CDR2 ANQGSEA. This CDR3 region has 13 residues. V shed 7 bases, J shed 7 bases, and the junction held 9 bases outside the gene matches.

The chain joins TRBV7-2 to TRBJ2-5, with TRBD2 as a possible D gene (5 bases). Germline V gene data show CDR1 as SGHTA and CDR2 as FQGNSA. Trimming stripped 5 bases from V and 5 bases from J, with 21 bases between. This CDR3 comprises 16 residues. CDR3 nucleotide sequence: TGTGCCAGCAGCCGCGGTGCCAGCGGAGATCCGGAGACCCAGTACTTC. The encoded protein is CASSRGASGDPETQYF. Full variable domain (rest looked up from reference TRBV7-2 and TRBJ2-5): GAGVSQSPSNKVTEKGKDVELRCDPISGHTALYWYRQSLGQGLEFLIYFQGNSAPDKSGLPSDRFSAERTGGSVSTLTIQRTQQEDSAVYLCASSRGASGDPETQYFGPGTRLLVL.

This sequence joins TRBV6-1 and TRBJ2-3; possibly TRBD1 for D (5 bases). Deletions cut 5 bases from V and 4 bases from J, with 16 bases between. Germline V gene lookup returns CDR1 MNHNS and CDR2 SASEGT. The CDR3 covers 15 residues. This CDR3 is CASSPARTIADTQYF. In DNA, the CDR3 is TGTGCCAGCAGTCCCGCGAGGACAATTGCAGATACGCAGTATTTT.

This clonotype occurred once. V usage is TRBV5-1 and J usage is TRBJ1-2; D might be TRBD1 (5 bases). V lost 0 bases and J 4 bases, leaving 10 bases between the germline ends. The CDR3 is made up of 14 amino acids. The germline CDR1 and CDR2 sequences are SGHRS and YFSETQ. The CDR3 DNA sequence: TGCGCCAGCAGCTTGGCCGTCAGGGCCTATGGCTACACCTTC. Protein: CASSLAVRAYGYTF.

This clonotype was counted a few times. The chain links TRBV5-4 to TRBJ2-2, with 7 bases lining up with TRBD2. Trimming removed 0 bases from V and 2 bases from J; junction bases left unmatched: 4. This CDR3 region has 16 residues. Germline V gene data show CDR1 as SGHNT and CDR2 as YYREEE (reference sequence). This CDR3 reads CASSLESGVNTGELFF. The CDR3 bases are TGTGCCAGCAGCTTGGAAAGCGGGGTCAACACCGGGGAGCTGTTTTTT.

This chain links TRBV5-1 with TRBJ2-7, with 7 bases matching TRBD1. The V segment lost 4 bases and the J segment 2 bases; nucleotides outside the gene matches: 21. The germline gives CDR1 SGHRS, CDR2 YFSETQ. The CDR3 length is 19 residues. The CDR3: CASSPTSLWGTAPTYEQYF. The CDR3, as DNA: TGCGCCAGCAGCCCAACATCCCTTTGGGGGACAGCGCCTACCTACGAGCAGTACTTC.

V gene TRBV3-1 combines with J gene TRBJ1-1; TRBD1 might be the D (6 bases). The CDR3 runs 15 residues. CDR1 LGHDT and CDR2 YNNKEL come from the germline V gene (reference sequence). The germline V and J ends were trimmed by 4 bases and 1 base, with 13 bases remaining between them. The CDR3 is CASSLQTGGNTEAFF. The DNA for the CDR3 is TGTGCCAGCAGCCTCCAGACAGGAGGGAACACTGAAGCTTTCTTT.

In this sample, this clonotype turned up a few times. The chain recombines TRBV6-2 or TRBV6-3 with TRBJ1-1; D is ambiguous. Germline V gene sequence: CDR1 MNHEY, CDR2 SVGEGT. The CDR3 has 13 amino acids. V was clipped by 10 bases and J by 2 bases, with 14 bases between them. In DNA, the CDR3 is TGTGCCATCAAACCCGGACTAAACACTGAAGCTTTCTTT. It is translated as CAIKPGLNTEAFF.

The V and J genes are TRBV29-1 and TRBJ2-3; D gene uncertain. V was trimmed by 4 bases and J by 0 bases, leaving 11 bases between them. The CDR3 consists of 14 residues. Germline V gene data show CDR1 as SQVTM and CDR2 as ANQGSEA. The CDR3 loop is CSVVGPGSTDTQYF. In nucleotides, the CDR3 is TGCAGCGTTGTAGGGCCGGGTAGCACAGATACGCAGTATTTT.

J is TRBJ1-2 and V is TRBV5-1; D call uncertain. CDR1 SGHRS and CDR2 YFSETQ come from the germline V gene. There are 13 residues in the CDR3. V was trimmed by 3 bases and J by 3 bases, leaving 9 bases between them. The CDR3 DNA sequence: TGCGCCAGCAGCTCGGTCTCGGACTATGGCTACACCTTC. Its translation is CASSSVSDYGYTF. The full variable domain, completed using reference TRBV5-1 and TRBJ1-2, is KAGVTQTPRYLIKTRGQQVTLSCSPISGHRSVSWYQQTPGQGLQFLFEYFSETQRNKGNFPGRFSGRQFSNSRSEMNVSTLELGDSALYLCASSSVSDYGYTFGSGTRLTVV.

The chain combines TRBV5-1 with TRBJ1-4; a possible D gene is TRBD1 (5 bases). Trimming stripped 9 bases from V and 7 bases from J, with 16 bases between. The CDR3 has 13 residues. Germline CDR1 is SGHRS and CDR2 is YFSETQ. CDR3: CATATGTGEKLFF. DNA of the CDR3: TGCGCCACTGCGACGGGGACGGGTGAAAAACTGTTTTTT.

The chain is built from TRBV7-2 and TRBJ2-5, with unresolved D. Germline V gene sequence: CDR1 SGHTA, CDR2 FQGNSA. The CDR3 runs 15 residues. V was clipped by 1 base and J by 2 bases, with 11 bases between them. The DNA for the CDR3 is TGTGCCAGCAGCTTAGGAGCAATCAAACAAGAGACCCAGTACTTC. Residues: CASSLGAIKQETQYF.

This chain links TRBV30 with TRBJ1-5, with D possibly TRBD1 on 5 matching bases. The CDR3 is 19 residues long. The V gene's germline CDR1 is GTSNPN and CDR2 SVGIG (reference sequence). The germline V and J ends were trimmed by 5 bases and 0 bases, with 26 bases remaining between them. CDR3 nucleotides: TGTGCCTGGGGACAACGCCGGGACCAAATACTTTATAGCAATCAGCCCCAGCATTTT. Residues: CAWGQRRDQILYSNQPQHF.

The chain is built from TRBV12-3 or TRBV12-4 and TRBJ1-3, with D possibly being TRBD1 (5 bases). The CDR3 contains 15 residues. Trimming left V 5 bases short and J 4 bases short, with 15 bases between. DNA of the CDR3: TGTGCCAGCAGTCCCCGGGGGGTAGCGGGAAACACCATATATTTT. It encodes CASSPRGVAGNTIYF.

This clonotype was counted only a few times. The CDR3 is CAWSRKGLHTDTQYF. Here the CDR3 DNA reads TGTGCCTGGAGTCGGAAGGGACTACACACAGATACGCAGTATTTT. This chain uses TRBV30 with TRBJ2-3; 7 bases fit TRBD2. V lost 2 bases and J lost 2; bases outside the gene matches: 7. Germline CDR1 and CDR2: GTSNPN and SVGIG (reference sequence). This CDR3 region has 15 residues.

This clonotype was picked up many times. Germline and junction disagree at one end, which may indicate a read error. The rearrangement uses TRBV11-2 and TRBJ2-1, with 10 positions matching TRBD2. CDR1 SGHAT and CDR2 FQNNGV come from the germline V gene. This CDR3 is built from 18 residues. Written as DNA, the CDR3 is TGTGCCAGCATCTTAGGGGCGCCCGGGTCTAGCGGGAGTAATGAGCAGTTCTTC. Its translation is CASILGAPGSSGSNEQFF. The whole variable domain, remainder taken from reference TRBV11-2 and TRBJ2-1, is EAGVAQSPRYKIIEKRQSVAFWCNPISGHATLYWYQQILGQGPKLLIQFQNNGVVDDSQLPKDRFSAERLKGVDSTLKIQPAKLEDSAVYLCASILGAPGSSGSNEQFFGPGTRLTVL.

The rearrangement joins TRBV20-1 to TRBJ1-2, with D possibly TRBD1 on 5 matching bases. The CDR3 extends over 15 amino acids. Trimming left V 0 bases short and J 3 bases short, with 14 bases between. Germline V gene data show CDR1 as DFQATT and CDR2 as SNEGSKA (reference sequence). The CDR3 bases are TGCAGTGCTAGAGATCGCGAGGGGATGGACTATGGCTACACCTTC. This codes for CSARDREGMDYGYTF.

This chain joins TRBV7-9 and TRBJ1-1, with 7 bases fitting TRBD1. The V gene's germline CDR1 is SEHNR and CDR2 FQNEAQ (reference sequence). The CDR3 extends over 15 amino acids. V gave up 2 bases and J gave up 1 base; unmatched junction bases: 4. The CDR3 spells CASSLRGTENTEAFF. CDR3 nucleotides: TGTGCCAGCAGCTTAAGGGGGACAGAGAACACTGAAGCTTTCTTT.

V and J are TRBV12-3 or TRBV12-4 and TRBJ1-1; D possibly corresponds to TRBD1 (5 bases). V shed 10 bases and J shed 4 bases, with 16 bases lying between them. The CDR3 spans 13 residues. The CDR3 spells CATDDSRSTEAFF. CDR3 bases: TGTGCCACCGACGACAGTAGATCCACTGAAGCTTTCTTT.

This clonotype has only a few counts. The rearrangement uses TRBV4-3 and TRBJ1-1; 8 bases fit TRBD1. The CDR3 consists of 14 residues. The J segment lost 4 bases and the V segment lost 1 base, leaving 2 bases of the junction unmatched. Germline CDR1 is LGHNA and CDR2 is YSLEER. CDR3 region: CASSQGTGLTEAFF. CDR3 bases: TGCGCCAGCAGCCAAGGGACAGGGCTCACTGAAGCTTTCTTT.

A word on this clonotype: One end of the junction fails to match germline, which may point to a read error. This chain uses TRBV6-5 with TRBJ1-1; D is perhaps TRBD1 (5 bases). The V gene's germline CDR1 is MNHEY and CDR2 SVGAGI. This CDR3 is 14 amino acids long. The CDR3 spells CASSDSAGVTEAFF. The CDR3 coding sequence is TGTGCCAGCAGTGACTCTGCGGGGGTGACTGAAGCTTTCTTT.

The CDR3 DNA is TGTGCCAGCAGCTTAGCAGGCCCGGCTAGCTCCTACGAGCAGTACTTC. Protein product: CASSLAGPASSYEQYF. The chain couples TRBV13 to TRBJ2-7; no reliable D call. The V end lost 1 base, the J end lost 0 bases, and 13 bases lay between the germline ends. The CDR3 has 16 amino acids. From germline, CDR1 is PRHDT and CDR2 FYEKMQ (reference sequence).

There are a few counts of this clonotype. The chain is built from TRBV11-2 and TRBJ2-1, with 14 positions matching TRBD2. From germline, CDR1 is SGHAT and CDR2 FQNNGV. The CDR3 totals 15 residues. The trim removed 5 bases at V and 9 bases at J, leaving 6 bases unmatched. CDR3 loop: CASSLGTSGRGEQFF. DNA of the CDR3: TGTGCCAGCAGCCTGGGGACTAGCGGGAGAGGTGAGCAGTTCTTC.

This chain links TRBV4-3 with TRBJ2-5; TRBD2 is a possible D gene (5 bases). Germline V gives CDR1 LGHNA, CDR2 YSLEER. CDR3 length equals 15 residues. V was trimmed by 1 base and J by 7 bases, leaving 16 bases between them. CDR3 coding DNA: TGCGCCAGCAGCCAAGTCTCAAGCCAGGCGGGGACCCAGTACTTC. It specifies CASSQVSSQAGTQYF.